One sample yielded the 2 T cell receptor beta chains listed below, sequenced in a study of OX40 agonist ivuxolimab in advanced cancers. Only in-frame clones appear in the TCRdb table, and some are missing; sequencing was by immunoSEQ multiplex PCR. The sample contains about 81,000 clones, around 85% of which appear only once. This material consisted of CD4+ or CD8+ T cells sorted from blood, taken in a trial of the OX40 agonist ivuxolimab. The origin of the receptors is an adult with an advanced solid tumor such as melanoma, head and neck, liver or kidney cancer.

The rearrangement links TRBV11-2 to TRBJ2-1, with 7 bases fitting TRBD2. The CDR3 is 16 residues long. The germline V gene encodes CDR1 SGHAT and CDR2 FQNNGV. The V gene end was trimmed by 6 bases and the J gene end by 4 bases; junction bases not matched to a gene: 12. The CDR3 is CASRPITGGRYNEQFF. CDR3 in DNA: TGTGCCAGCAGGCCCATTACGGGGGGACGATACAATGAGCAGTTCTTC.

This sequence joins TRBV4-2 and TRBJ1-5; 7 bases are a match to TRBD1. V lost 4 bases and J lost 4; bases outside the gene matches: 10. This CDR3 is 16 amino acids long. Per the germline V gene, CDR1 is LGHNA and CDR2 is YNFKEQ. The CDR3 is CASSREVGDSNQPQHF. For the CDR3, the DNA is TGTGCCAGCAGCCGGGAGGTGGGGGACAGTAATCAGCCCCAGCATTTT.